A single sample gave rise to the 10 T cell receptor beta chains below, sequenced in a study of T-cell reconstitution after alpha-beta-depleted transplantation in children. Unique molecular identifiers were used to barcode this TCRbeta library. One entry per CDR3 protein results from TCRdb running MiXCR on the PCR reads. The sample has approximately 240,000 distinct CDR3 sequences; roughly a tenth are singletons. Sequenced here: PBMCs, sampled before TCRalphabeta/CD19-depleted stem cell transplant. These receptors were taken from a child under two years old with acute myeloid leukemia, due to receive a stem cell transplant.

This clonotype occurred many times. The V and J genes are TRBV28 and TRBJ2-7, with D unresolved. CDR3 size: 11 residues. The germline CDR1 and CDR2 sequences are MDHEN and SYDVKM. The germline V and J ends were trimmed by 3 bases and 7 bases, with 7 bases remaining between them. DNA of the CDR3: TGTGCCAGCAGTTTCGCCCGGGAGCAGTACTTC. It specifies CASSFAREQYF. Full variable domain (rest looked up from reference TRBV28 and TRBJ2-7): DVKVTQSSRYLVKRTGEKVFLECVQDMDHENMFWYRQDPGLGLRLIYFSYDVKMKEKGDIPEGYSVSREKKERFSLILESASTNQTSMYLCASSFAREQYFGPGTRLTVT.

This sequence joins TRBV11-1 and TRBJ2-5; 8 nucleotides agree with TRBD2. Germline V CDR1 and CDR2: SGHAT, FQDESV (reference sequence). After removal of 5 bases from V and 1 base from J, the junction contained 6 bases not matched to a gene. The length of the CDR3 is 15 residues. The CDR3 loop reads CASSLLAGTQETQYF. In DNA, the CDR3 is TGTGCCAGCAGCCTTTTAGCGGGAACCCAAGAGACCCAGTACTTC. The full variable domain, its missing parts supplied by reference TRBV11-1 and TRBJ2-5, is EAEVAQSPRYKITEKSQAVAFWCDPISGHATLYWYRQILGQGPELLVQFQDESVVDDSQLPKDRFSAERLKGVDSTLKIQPAELGDSAMYLCASSLLAGTQETQYFGPGTRLLVL.

In its sample, this clonotype was seen many times. The chain links TRBV2 to TRBJ2-5; 8 positions match TRBD1. Germline CDR1 and CDR2: SNHLY and FYNNEI. J gave up 4 bases and V 6 bases, and 4 bases lay outside the gene matches. There are 13 residues in the CDR3. The CDR3 coding sequence is TGTGCCAGCAGAAGTGGGACAGGAGAGACCCAGTACTTC. This codes for CASRSGTGETQYF.

This clonotype has just a few counts. The CDR3 DNA is TGTGCCAGCTCCAGGGGAAGGCAGCCCCAGCATTTT. It yields the protein CASSRGRQPQHF. The chain links TRBV12-3 or TRBV12-4 to TRBJ1-5, with a possible D match to TRBD1 (6 bases). V was shortened by 8 bases and J by 7 bases, with 12 bases between the two germline ends. The CDR3 extends over 12 amino acids.

This clonotype was detected ten times or more. The chain uses TRBV20-1 and TRBJ2-2; weak D call: TRBD2 (6 bases). With 2 bases removed from V and 0 bases from J, the gap between germline ends came to 13 bases. The germline V gene has CDR1 DFQATT and CDR2 SNEGSKA (reference sequence). This CDR3 spans 16 amino acids. The CDR3 DNA reads as TGCAGTGCTAGAACCCCGGGACTCGCGAACACCGGGGAGCTGTTTTTT. Translation: CSARTPGLANTGELFF.

This clonotype appeared a few times. V and J are TRBV7-8 and TRBJ1-2; 7 nucleotides agree with TRBD1. CDR3 length: 17 residues. V lost 0 bases and J lost 2; bases outside the gene matches: 9. Germline V gives CDR1 SGHVS, CDR2 FQNEAQ. CDR3: CASSLAGGQDPNYGYTF. The CDR3 DNA follows: TGTGCCAGCAGCTTAGCCGGCGGACAGGATCCCAACTATGGCTACACCTTC.

The table lists this clonotype with many counts. The V and J genes are TRBV4-2 and TRBJ1-1; a possible D gene is TRBD1 (6 bases). V was pared by 6 bases and J by 2 bases, with 10 bases between. The CDR3 runs to 13 residues. Germline V gene data show CDR1 as LGHNA and CDR2 as YNFKEQ. CDR3 nucleotide sequence: TGTGCCAGCAGTGGACAGCTTAACACTGAAGCTTTCTTT. Encoded protein: CASSGQLNTEAFF.

This clonotype showed up many times. The chain is built from TRBV30 and TRBJ1-4, with D possibly matching TRBD1 (5 bases). Germline V CDR1 and CDR2: GTSNPN, SVGIG (reference sequence). The V end lost 2 bases, the J end lost 0 bases, and 10 bases lay between the germline ends. The length of the CDR3 is 15 residues. The CDR3 nucleotides read TGTGCCTGGAGTTGGTGGGGCTCAACTAATGAAAAACTGTTTTTT. Protein: CAWSWWGSTNEKLFF. Full variable domain (rest looked up from reference TRBV30 and TRBJ1-4): SQTIHQWPATLVQPVGSPLSLECTVEGTSNPNLYWYRQAAGRGLQLLFYSVGIGQISSEVPQNLSASRPQDRQFILSSKKLLLSDSGFYLCAWSWWGSTNEKLFFGSGTQLSVL.

Ten or more counts support this clonotype. The chain recombines TRBV7-2 with TRBJ1-4; D is uncertain. Trimming cost V 2 bases and J 5 bases, with 12 bases left between them. The CDR3 has 15 amino acids. Per the germline V gene, CDR1 is SGHTA and CDR2 is FQGNSA. The CDR3 nucleotides read TGTGCCAGCAGCTTAAGTTATGGGCCCAATGAAAAACTGTTTTTT. As protein: CASSLSYGPNEKLFF.

Only a few counts were recorded for this clonotype. The chain recombines TRBV4-1 with TRBJ2-1; D remains unclear. CDR3 length equals 16 residues. Trimming pared 0 bases from V and 0 bases from J, leaving 9 bases between. CDR1 is MGHRA and CDR2 is YSYEKL in the germline V gene. This CDR3 is CASSQDHRGSYNEQFF. CDR3 coding DNA: TGCGCCAGCAGCCAAGATCACAGAGGCTCCTACAATGAGCAGTTCTTC.